The T cell receptor beta chain under discussion was sequenced for a study of shared clonotypes between healthy human individuals. Study-wide results and caveats: Researchers sampled blood only, noting tissue repertoires likely differ. Non-shared clonotypes had lower generation probabilities than those shared by all four donors.

Profiled with immunoSEQ multiplex PCR; TCRdb holds only in-frame clones, not every one. In the table there are 950,000 to 1,100,000 clones, about 80% of which are singletons. The CDR3 runs to 14 residues. The J segment lost 3 bases and the V segment lost 6 bases, leaving 4 bases of the junction unmatched. Germline V gives CDR1 MNHNY, CDR2 SVGAGI (reference sequence). With respect to this clone: What it binds is not known. With a much larger clone just one base away, this may be a read error.

Input material: memory CD4+ T cells sorted from blood. Subset indicated: CD45RA-negative fraction. The J gene is TRBJ2-7, the V gene TRBV6-6; TRBD1 matches at 11 bases. The sequence came from a man aged 18-30 years in good health. CDR3 amino acids: CASRDGTGGYEQYF. The CDR3 region has the DNA TGTGCCAGCAGGGACGGGACAGGGGGCTACGAGCAGTACTTC.